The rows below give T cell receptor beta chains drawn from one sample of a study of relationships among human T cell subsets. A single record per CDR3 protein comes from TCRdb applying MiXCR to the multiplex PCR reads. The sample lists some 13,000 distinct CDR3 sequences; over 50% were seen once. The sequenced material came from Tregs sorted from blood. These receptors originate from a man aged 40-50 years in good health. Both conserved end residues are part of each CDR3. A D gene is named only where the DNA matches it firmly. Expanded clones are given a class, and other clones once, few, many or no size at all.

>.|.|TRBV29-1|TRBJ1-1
CSVNRDMNTEAFF
TGCAGCGTAAACAGGGACATGAACACTGAGGCTTTCTTT
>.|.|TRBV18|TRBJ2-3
CASSPGDTQYF
TGTGCCAGCTCCCCAGGCGATACGCAGTATTTT
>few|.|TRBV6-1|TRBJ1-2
CASSLDRDYGYTF
TGTGCCAGCTCCCTAGACCGAGACTATGGCTACACCTTC
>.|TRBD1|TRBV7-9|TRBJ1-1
CASSLRTGRFSEAFF
TGTGCCAGCAGCTTGCGGACAGGGAGGTTCTCTGAAGCTTTCTTT
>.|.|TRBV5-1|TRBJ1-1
CASSWDKTNTEAFF
TGCGCCAGCAGCTGGGACAAAACGAACACTGAAGCTTTCTTT
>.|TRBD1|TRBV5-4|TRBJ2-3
CASSLDRRDTQYF
TGCGCCAGCAGCTTGGACAGGCGGGATACGCAGTATTTT
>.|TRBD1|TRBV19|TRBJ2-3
CASTDRGVTDTQYF
TGTGCCAGCACGGACAGGGGAGTAACAGATACGCAGTATTTT
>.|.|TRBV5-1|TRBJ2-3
CASSLAGPTDTQYF
TGCGCCAGCAGCTTAGCGGGCCCTACAGATACGCAGTATTTT
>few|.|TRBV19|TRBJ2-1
CASTVVGHEQFF
TGTGCCAGTACTGTGGTGGGGCATGAGCAGTTCTTC
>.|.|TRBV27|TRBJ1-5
CASSLGVDNQPQHF
TGTGCCAGCAGTTTGGGGGTAGACAATCAGCCCCAGCATTTT
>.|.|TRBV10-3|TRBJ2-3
CAIRLSTDTQYF
TGTGCCATCAGGCTAAGCACAGATACGCAGTATTTT
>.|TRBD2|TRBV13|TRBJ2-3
CASSASGSSTDTQYF
TGTGCCAGCAGCGCTAGCGGGTCTAGCACAGATACGCAGTATTTT
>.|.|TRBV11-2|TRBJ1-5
CASSLDASSNQPQHF
TGTGCCAGCAGCTTAGATGCCAGTAGCAATCAGCCCCAGCATTTT
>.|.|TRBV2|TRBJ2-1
CASSDYPGNEQFF
TGTGCCAGCAGTGATTACCCAGGGAATGAGCAGTTCTTC
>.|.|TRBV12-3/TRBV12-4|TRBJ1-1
CASSLVTDTEAFF
TGTGCCAGCAGTTTAGTCACGGACACTGAAGCTTTCTTT
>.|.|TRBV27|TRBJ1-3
CASSFQSSGNTIYF
TGTGCCAGCAGTTTCCAGTCCTCTGGAAACACCATATATTTT
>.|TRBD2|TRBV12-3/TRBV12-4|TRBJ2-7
CASSRGLVGYLESSYEQYF
TGTGCCAGCAGTCGCGGACTAGTGGGATATCTAGAGAGCTCCTACGAGCAGTACTTC
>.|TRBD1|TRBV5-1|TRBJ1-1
CASSWGQGNTEAFF
TGCGCCAGCAGCTGGGGACAGGGGAACACTGAAGCTTTCTTT
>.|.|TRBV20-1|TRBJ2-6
CSAKDSPSGANVLTF
TGCAGTGCTAAGGACAGCCCCTCTGGGGCCAACGTCCTGACTTTC
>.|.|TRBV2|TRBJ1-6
CASSEGQVRSPLHF
TGTGCCAGCAGCGAAGGTCAGGTCCGGTCACCCCTCCACTTT
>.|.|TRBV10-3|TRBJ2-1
CAIMGGRNNEQFF
TGTGCCATCATGGGGGGAAGGAACAATGAGCAGTTCTTC
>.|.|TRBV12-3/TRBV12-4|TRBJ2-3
CASSPLRGLTDTQYF
TGTGCCAGCAGTCCGCTGCGGGGACTCACAGATACGCAGTATTTT
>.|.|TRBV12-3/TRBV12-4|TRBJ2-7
CASSLFTGTTRYTEQYF
TGTGCCAGCAGTTTATTCACCGGGACAACCCGCTATACCGAGCAGTACTTC
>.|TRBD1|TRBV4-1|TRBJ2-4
CASSQPGQGVPKNIQYF
TGCGCCAGCAGCCAACCGGGACAGGGAGTTCCCAAAAACATTCAGTACTTC
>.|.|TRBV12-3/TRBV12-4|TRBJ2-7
CASSFAESYEQYF
TGTGCCAGCAGTTTTGCGGAGAGCTACGAGCAGTACTTC
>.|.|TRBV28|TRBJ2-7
CASSLERPYEQYF
TGTGCCAGCAGTTTAGAGAGGCCCTACGAGCAGTACTTC
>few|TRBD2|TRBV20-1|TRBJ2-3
CSASRLAGSDTQYF
TGCAGTGCTAGTCGGCTAGCGGGATCAGATACGCAGTATTTT
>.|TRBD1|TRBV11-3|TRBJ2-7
CASSLKGPGQGVYEQYF
TGTGCCAGCAGCTTAAAAGGACCCGGCCAGGGGGTCTACGAGCAGTACTTC
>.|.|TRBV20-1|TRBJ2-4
CSAPQNIQYF
TGCAGTGCTCCCCAAAACATTCAGTACTTC
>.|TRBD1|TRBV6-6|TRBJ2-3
CASGRRQGPLADTQYF
TGTGCCAGCGGAAGGAGACAGGGGCCCCTGGCAGATACGCAGTATTTT
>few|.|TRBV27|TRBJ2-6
CASSRDGETSGANVLTF
TGTGCCAGCAGTCGGGACGGCGAGACCTCTGGGGCCAACGTCCTGACTTTC
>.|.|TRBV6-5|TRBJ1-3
CASSYSSDVSSGNTIYF
TGTGCCAGCAGTTACTCGAGCGACGTGAGCTCTGGAAACACCATATATTTT
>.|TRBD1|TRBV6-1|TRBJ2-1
CASSERSWQGAGYEQFF
TGTGCCAGCAGTGAAAGATCCTGGCAGGGGGCTGGATATGAGCAGTTCTTC
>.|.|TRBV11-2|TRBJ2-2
CASSFSRKDTGELFF
TGTGCCAGCAGCTTTTCGCGAAAGGACACCGGGGAGCTGTTTTTT
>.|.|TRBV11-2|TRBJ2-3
CASSPQAVSTDTQYF
TGTGCCAGCAGTCCCCAAGCGGTGAGCACAGATACGCAGTATTTT
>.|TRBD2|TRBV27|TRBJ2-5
CASSLTRGRRQETQYF
TGTGCCAGCAGTTTAACCCGCGGGAGAAGGCAAGAGACCCAGTACTTC
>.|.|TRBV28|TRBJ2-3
CASSFNRLSTDTQYF
TGTGCCAGCAGTTTTAACAGGCTCAGCACAGATACGCAGTATTTT
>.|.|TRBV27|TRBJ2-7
CASSFNREKQYF
TGTGCCAGCAGTTTTAACAGGGAAAAGCAGTACTTC
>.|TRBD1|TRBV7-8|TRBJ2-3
CASSSDRGPDTQYF
TGTGCCAGCAGCTCGGACAGGGGGCCAGATACGCAGTATTTT
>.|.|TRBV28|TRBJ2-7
CASSLSQNYEQYF
TGTGCCAGCAGTTTATCCCAAAACTACGAGCAGTACTTC
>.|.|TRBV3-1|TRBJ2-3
CASEAGATQYF
TGTGCCAGCGAAGCTGGGGCCACGCAGTATTTT
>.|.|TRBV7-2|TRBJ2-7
CASSVVAATYEQYF
TGTGCCAGCAGCGTCGTGGCAGCAACCTACGAGCAGTACTTC
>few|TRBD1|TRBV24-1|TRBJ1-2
CATSEAGGLGGYTF
TGTGCCACCAGTGAGGCAGGGGGCCTCGGCGGCTACACCTTC
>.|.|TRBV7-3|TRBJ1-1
CASSLVAVNTEAFF
TGTGCCAGCAGCTTAGTAGCGGTGAACACTGAAGCTTTCTTT
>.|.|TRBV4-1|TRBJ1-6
CASSQVGSLALHF
TGCGCCAGCAGCCAAGTGGGGTCGTTGGCCCTCCACTTT
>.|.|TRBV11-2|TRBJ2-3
CASSLSRVGGDTQYF
TGTGCCAGCAGCTTGAGCCGGGTAGGCGGAGATACGCAGTATTTT
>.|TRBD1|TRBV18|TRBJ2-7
CASSPQGAEQYF
TGTGCCAGCTCACCACAGGGGGCCGAGCAGTACTTC
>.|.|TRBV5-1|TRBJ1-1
CASSPLGLGQVNGAGTEAFF
TGCGCCAGCAGTCCCCTCGGACTCGGCCAAGTCAACGGGGCCGGGACTGAAGCTTTCTTT
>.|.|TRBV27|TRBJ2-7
CASRPITTGSGRGYEQYF
TGTGCCAGCAGACCGATCACAACAGGGAGTGGTAGGGGGTACGAGCAGTACTTC